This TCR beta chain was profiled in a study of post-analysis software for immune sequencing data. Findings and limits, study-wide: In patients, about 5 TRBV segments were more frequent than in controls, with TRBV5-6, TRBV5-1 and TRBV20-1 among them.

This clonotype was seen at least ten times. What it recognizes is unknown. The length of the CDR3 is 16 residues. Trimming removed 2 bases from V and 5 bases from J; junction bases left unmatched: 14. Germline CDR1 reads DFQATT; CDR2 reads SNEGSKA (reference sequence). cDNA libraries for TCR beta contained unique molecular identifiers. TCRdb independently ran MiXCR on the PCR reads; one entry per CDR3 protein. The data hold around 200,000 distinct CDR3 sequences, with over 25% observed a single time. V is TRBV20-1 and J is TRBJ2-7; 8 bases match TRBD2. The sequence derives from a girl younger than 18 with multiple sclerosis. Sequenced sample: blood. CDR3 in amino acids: CSARTRTSWNFDEQYF. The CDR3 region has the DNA TGCAGTGCTAGAACCAGGACTAGCTGGAACTTCGACGAGCAGTACTTC.